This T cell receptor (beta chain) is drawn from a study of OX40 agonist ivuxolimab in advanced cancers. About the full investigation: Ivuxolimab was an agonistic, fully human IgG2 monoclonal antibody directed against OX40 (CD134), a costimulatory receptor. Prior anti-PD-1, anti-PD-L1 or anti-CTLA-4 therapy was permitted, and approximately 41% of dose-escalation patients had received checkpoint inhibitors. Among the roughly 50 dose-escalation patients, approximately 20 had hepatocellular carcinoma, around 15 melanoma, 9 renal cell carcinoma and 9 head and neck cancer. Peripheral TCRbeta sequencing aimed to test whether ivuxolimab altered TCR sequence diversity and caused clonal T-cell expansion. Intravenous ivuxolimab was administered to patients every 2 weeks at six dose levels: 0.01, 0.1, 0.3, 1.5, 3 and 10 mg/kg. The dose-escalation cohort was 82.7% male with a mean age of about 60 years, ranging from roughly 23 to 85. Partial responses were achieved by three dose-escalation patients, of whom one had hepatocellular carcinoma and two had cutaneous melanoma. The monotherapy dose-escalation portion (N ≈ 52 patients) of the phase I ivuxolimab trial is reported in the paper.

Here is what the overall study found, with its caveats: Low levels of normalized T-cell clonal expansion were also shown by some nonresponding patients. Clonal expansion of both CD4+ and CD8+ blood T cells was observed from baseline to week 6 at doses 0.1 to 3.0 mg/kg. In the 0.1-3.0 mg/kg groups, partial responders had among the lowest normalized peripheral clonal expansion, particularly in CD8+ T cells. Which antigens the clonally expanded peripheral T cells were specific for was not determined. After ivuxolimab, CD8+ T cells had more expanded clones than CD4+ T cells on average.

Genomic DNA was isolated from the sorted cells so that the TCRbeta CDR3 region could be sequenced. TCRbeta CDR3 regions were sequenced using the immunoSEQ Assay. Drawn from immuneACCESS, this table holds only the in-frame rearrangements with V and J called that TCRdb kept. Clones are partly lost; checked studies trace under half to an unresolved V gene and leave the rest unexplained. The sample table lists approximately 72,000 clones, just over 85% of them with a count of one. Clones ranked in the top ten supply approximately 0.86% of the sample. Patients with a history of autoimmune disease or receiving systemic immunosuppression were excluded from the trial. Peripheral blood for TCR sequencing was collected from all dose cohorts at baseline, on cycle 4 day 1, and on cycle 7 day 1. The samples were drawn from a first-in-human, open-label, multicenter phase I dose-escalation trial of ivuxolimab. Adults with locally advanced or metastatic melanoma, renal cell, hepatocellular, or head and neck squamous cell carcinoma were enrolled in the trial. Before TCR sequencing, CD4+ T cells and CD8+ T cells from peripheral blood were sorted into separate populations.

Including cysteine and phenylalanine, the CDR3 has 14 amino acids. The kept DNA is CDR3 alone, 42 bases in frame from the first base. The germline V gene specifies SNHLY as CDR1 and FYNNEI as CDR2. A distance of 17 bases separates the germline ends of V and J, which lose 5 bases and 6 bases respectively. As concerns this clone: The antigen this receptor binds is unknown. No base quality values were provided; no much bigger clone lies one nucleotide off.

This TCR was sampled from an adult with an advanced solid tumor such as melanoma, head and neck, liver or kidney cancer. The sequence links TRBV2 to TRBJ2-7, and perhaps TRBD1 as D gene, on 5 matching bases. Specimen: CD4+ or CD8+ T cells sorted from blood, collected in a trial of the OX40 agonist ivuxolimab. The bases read TGTGCCAGCAGTAGGGTCTGGGGCCTCGGCGAGCAGTACTTC. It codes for CASSRVWGLGEQYF.